Listed below are T cell receptor beta chains from one sample, sequenced in a study of regulatory dendritic cells for organ transplantation. No antigen has been identified for these receptors. Generated by immunoSEQ multiplex PCR, the TCRdb table keeps only in-frame clones and is missing some. The sample contains about 10,000 clones, roughly 65% of which appear only once. Sequencing was carried out using naive CD4+ T cells from blood cultured with dendritic cells. The receptor source for this set is a human donor in good health. The CDR3 runs from the conserved cysteine through the conserved F or W. D genes are given only for firm matches.

v_gene: TRBV2
j_gene: TRBJ1-1
d_gene: NA
CDR3aa: CASSAVPRGTEAFF

v_gene: TRBV5-4
j_gene: TRBJ2-7
d_gene: NA
CDR3aa: CASSKPFSYEQYF

v_gene: TRBV18
j_gene: TRBJ2-5
d_gene: NA
CDR3aa: CASSPVRTEETQYF

v_gene: TRBV7-2
j_gene: TRBJ2-3
d_gene: TRBD2
CDR3aa: CASSSWGGDTDTQYF

v_gene: TRBV5-4
j_gene: TRBJ2-7
d_gene: TRBD1
CDR3aa: CASSLTLDRPPYEQYF

v_gene: TRBV7-7
j_gene: TRBJ1-3
d_gene: NA
CDR3aa: CASSLGPTGNTIYF

v_gene: TRBV2
j_gene: TRBJ1-5
d_gene: TRBD1
CDR3aa: CASTGGTGNQPQHF

v_gene: TRBV11-3
j_gene: TRBJ2-3
d_gene: NA
CDR3aa: CASSWAILDTQYF

v_gene: TRBV9
j_gene: TRBJ2-5
d_gene: TRBD1
CDR3aa: CASSVPDRGSLGETQYF

v_gene: TRBV19
j_gene: TRBJ1-2
d_gene: TRBD1
CDR3aa: CASSMGQGARGYTF

v_gene: TRBV2
j_gene: TRBJ2-2
d_gene: TRBD2
CDR3aa: CASSLGRGTGELFF

v_gene: TRBV5-1
j_gene: TRBJ1-2
d_gene: NA
CDR3aa: CASSLASGSRGYGYTF

v_gene: TRBV6-6
j_gene: TRBJ2-2
d_gene: TRBD2
CDR3aa: CASRRGASGELFF

v_gene: TRBV5-4
j_gene: TRBJ2-2
d_gene: NA
CDR3aa: CASSVDGGGTGELFF

v_gene: TRBV7-2
j_gene: TRBJ2-1
d_gene: NA
CDR3aa: CASSLRGGIGEQFF

v_gene: TRBV6-5
j_gene: TRBJ1-1
d_gene: NA
CDR3aa: CASSLLFRENTEAFF

v_gene: TRBV4-2
j_gene: TRBJ1-3
d_gene: NA
CDR3aa: CASSQDHQEGNTIYF

v_gene: TRBV27
j_gene: TRBJ1-1
d_gene: TRBD1
CDR3aa: CASRKTGGTEAFF

v_gene: TRBV5-4
j_gene: TRBJ2-3
d_gene: TRBD1
CDR3aa: CASSPDTGVTTTQYF

v_gene: TRBV19
j_gene: TRBJ2-2
d_gene: NA
CDR3aa: CASTLRGTAPTGELFF

v_gene: TRBV7-2
j_gene: TRBJ1-5
d_gene: NA
CDR3aa: CASSSYSNQPQHF

v_gene: TRBV7-2
j_gene: TRBJ1-5
d_gene: NA
CDR3aa: CASSLDARSESPQHF

v_gene: TRBV7-2
j_gene: TRBJ2-1
d_gene: NA
CDR3aa: CASSLQGYNEQFF

v_gene: TRBV7-9
j_gene: TRBJ2-5
d_gene: NA
CDR3aa: CASSLRGGGQETQYF

v_gene: TRBV10-3
j_gene: TRBJ1-3
d_gene: NA
CDR3aa: CAISERTVPSRDTIYF

v_gene: TRBV5-1
j_gene: TRBJ2-5
d_gene: NA
CDR3aa: CASSQQTGNQETQYF

v_gene: TRBV5-1
j_gene: TRBJ1-3
d_gene: NA
CDR3aa: CASSLDRAENTIYF